These 6 T cell receptor beta chains share one sample of origin, sequenced in a study of sequential checkpoint blockade in melanoma. Specified treatment: randomized to nivolumab then ipilimumab (arm A) or the reverse (arm B). Method: immunoSEQ multiplex PCR; TCRdb's copy keeps in-frame clones and lacks some. The sample lists roughly 9,100 clones, roughly 25% occurring once. This material consisted of tumor tissue (inferred from file names), taken from a patient given nivolumab and ipilimumab in sequence. The receptor set was obtained from a human donor with melanoma.

The chain couples TRBV19 to TRBJ2-1; the match to TRBD2 covers 16 bases. CDR1 is LNHDA, CDR2 SQIVND, per germline (reference sequence). CDR3 size: 17 residues. V lost 5 bases to trimming and J lost 5 bases; unmatched junction nucleotides: 6. Here the CDR3 DNA reads TGTGCCAGTAGTGCCCTGGGACTAGCGGGGGGGCACAATGAGCAGTTCTTC. Encoded protein: CASSALGLAGGHNEQFF.

V usage is TRBV23-1 and J usage is TRBJ2-4, with D unclear. TRBV23-1 is designated an ORF whose function remains uncertain. Trimming took off 6 bases at V and 7 bases at J, with 19 bases between the two ends. The CDR3 contains 15 residues. CDR3 protein: CASSQDPGSTNIQYF. DNA of the CDR3: TGCGCCAGCAGCCAAGATCCGGGTAGTACGAACATTCAGTACTTC.

This clone was detected ten times or more. V is TRBV11-3 and J is TRBJ2-5; 7 nucleotides line up with TRBD2. V lost 6 bases, J lost 5 bases, and 9 bases stayed unmatched. The germline gives CDR1 SGHNT, CDR2 YENEEA. The CDR3 is 14 residues long. Here the CDR3 reads CASRSASGGETQYF. In DNA, the CDR3 is TGTGCCAGCAGGTCAGCTAGCGGAGGGGAGACCCAGTACTTC.

This clone was seen only a few times. This sequence joins TRBV6-8 and TRBJ2-2; 10 bases align to TRBD2. Per germline, CDR1 MNHGY and CDR2 SAAAGT. The V gene end was trimmed by 6 bases and the J gene end by 5 bases; junction bases not matched to a gene: 6. This CDR3 contains 15 residues. CDR3 in DNA: TGTGCCAGCAGCGAGCGGGGGGGCAGGACCGGGGAGCTGTTTTTT. Translating gives CASSERGGRTGELFF.

The genes are TRBV19 and TRBJ2-2, with a weak D call TRBD1 (5 bases). The CDR3 spans 13 residues. Germline CDR1 reads LNHDA; CDR2 reads SQIVND (reference sequence). Between the trimmed V and J ends, which lost 5 bases and 7 bases, there was a span of 11 bases. CDR3 DNA sequence: TGTGCCAGTAGTTCCAGGGTTTACGGGGAGCTGTTTTTT. Translated, it gives CASSSRVYGELFF.

This sequence joins TRBV6-8 and TRBJ1-6, with 8 bases lining up with TRBD1. Germline V gene sequence: CDR1 MNHGY, CDR2 SAAAGT. The CDR3 is 15 residues long. V shed 6 bases, J shed 9 bases, and the junction held 10 bases outside the gene matches. CDR3 loop: CASRRPGTGGSPLHF. The DNA of the CDR3 is TGTGCCAGCAGACGTCCCGGGACAGGAGGTTCACCCCTCCACTTT.